These 18 T cell receptor beta chains originate from one sample sequenced in a study of Graves' ophthalmopathy and Graves' hyperthyroidism. Investigators amplified TCR beta CDR3 regions from RNA transcripts. RT-PCR in the first round used HTBI primers; a second-round multiplex PCR followed. Via MiXCR, TCRdb re-called the multiplex PCR reads, giving one row per CDR3 protein. The repertoire holds around 1.1 million distinct CDR3 sequences, with 35% to 45% as singletons. The specimen was peripheral blood or thyroid tissue (not recorded which). These TCRs come from an adult man with Graves' hyperthyroidism.

This clonotype was seen once. It may be a read error: a sequence one base away is much more abundant. The chain is built from TRBV7-6 and TRBJ1-2; possible D gene TRBD1, 5 bases. Germline CDR1 is SGHVS and CDR2 is FNYEAQ. Trimming left V 1 base short and J 6 bases short, with 12 bases between. CDR3 length: 14 residues. The chain's CDR3 is CASSLDPGTDGYTF. The CDR3 DNA reads TGTGCCAGCAGCTTAGACCCAGGGACGGATGGCTACACCTTC.

This clonotype was picked up a small number of times. A read error may explain this, as a much larger clone is one base away. The chain employs TRBV10-3 and TRBJ1-1; no definite D call. Germline V lookup: CDR1 ENHRY, CDR2 SYGVKD. The CDR3 consists of 12 residues. CDR3 residues: CAISERYTGAFF. CDR3 coding DNA: TGTGCCATCAGTGAAAGGTACACTGGAGCTTTCTTT.

Points on this clonotype: Relative to the germline gene, one junction end is altered; a read error may explain this. CDR3 coding DNA: TGTGCCAGCAGTGGTGGGGACAGGGGTCAGCCCCAGCATTTT. The encoded protein is CASSGGDRGQPQHF. The chain carries TRBV10-3 and TRBJ1-5; TRBD1 agrees at 10 bases. Germline V gene lookup returns CDR1 ENHRY and CDR2 SYGVKD. The CDR3 has 14 amino acids.

This chain joins TRBV5-6 and TRBJ2-7; unclear D gene. Trimming removed 4 bases from V and 6 bases from J, with 11 bases in between. Germline CDR1 SGHDT, CDR2 YYEEEE. The CDR3 extends over 12 amino acids. CDR3 residues: CASSVNKGEQYF. CDR3 bases: TGTGCCAGCAGCGTAAACAAGGGCGAGCAGTACTTC.

V is TRBV10-3 and J is TRBJ1-5; D is perhaps TRBD1 (5 bases). The CDR3 runs to 15 residues. With 0 bases removed from V and 12 bases from J, the gap between germline ends came to 18 bases. Germline V gives CDR1 ENHRY, CDR2 SYGVKD. The chain's CDR3 is CAISESFGGLNLQHF. CDR3 nucleotides: TGTGCCATCAGTGAGTCCTTCGGGGGTCTCAATCTCCAGCATTTT.

A few counts support this clonotype. V gene TRBV6-2 or TRBV6-3 combines with J gene TRBJ2-2, with D uncertain. V shed 6 bases and J shed 0 bases, with 11 bases lying between them. Germline V gives CDR1 MNHEY, CDR2 SVGEGT. The CDR3 extends over 15 amino acids. This chain's CDR3 is CASRDGTANTGELFF. The CDR3, as DNA: TGTGCCAGCAGAGATGGCACAGCGAACACCGGGGAGCTGTTTTTT.

This clonotype was seen only once. V and J are TRBV24-1 and TRBJ1-2; 8 positions agree with TRBD1. The ends lost 5 bases at V and 1 base at J; junction bases unmatched: 5. The CDR3 has 15 residues. The germline V gene encodes CDR1 KGHDR and CDR2 SFDVKD. CDR3 residues: CATSGGQGINYGYTF. The CDR3 region has the DNA TGTGCCACCAGTGGAGGACAGGGAATTAACTATGGCTACACCTTC.

This clonotype was detected a few times. This chain's CDR3 is CASRDSLSGYTF. The CDR3 region has the DNA TGTGCCAGCCGCGACAGTTTGAGTGGCTACACCTTC. The V gene is TRBV2, the J gene TRBJ1-2, with D perhaps matching TRBD1 (5 bases). The CDR3 sequence is 12 residues long. V lost 8 bases and J lost 7, with 14 bases in between. Germline CDR1 SNHLY, CDR2 FYNNEI.

The rearrangement uses TRBV2 and TRBJ2-5; 9 nucleotides match TRBD2. The germline V gene encodes CDR1 SNHLY and CDR2 FYNNEI. After removal of 6 bases from V and 5 bases from J, the junction contained 10 bases not matched to a gene. The CDR3 sequence is 15 residues long. The CDR3 DNA reads TGTGCCAGCAGACCCTTAGCGGGAGAGCCTGAGACCCAGTACTTC. Residues: CASRPLAGEPETQYF. The complete variable domain, with remaining parts taken from reference TRBV2 and TRBJ2-5, reads EPEVTQTPSHQVTQMGQEVILRCVPISNHLYFYWYRQILGQKVEFLVSFYNNEISEKSEIFDDQFSVERPDGSNFTLKIRSTKLEDSAMYFCASRPLAGEPETQYFGPGTRLLVL.

Details on this clonotype: A junction end diverges from the germline sequence, so it may reflect a read error. This rearrangement joins TRBV7-2 to TRBJ2-5; 9 nucleotides line up with TRBD2. This CDR3 spans 12 amino acids. Germline-derived CDR1 and CDR2 are SGHTA and FQGNSA. The CDR3 loop reads CASSSSSGAPHF. The CDR3 DNA reads as TGTGCCAGCAGCTCGTCTAGCGGGGCTCCCCACTTC.

The rearrangement uses TRBV24-1 and TRBJ1-1, with a weak D call TRBD1 (5 bases). This CDR3 is 17 amino acids long. V was clipped by 3 bases and J by 0 bases, with 16 bases between them. Germline loops: CDR1 KGHDR, CDR2 SFDVKD. Here the CDR3 reads CATSDEMPGRMNTEAFF. The CDR3, as DNA: TGTGCCACCAGTGATGAGATGCCGGGACGGATGAACACTGAAGCTTTCTTT.

This clonotype came up many times. The V and J genes are TRBV5-6 and TRBJ1-1, with 12 bases identical to TRBD1. Germline CDR1 is SGHDT and CDR2 is YYEEEE. The junction had 6 bases not matched to a gene; V was cut back by 4 bases and J by 5 bases. The CDR3 is 15 residues long. CDR3 nucleotides: TGTGCCAGCAGCATGGGACAGGGGGCATATACTGAAGCTTTCTTT. This sequence encodes CASSMGQGAYTEAFF.

The V and J genes are TRBV7-8 and TRBJ2-7, with a possible D match to TRBD1 (5 bases). Germline CDR1 reads SGHVS; CDR2 reads FQNEAQ. The CDR3 has 18 residues. V dropped 5 bases and J dropped 4 bases, with 27 bases sitting between them. The CDR3, as DNA: TGTGCCAGCAGCCATCCCAGGAAAGCAGGGTGGGTTTATTACGAGCAGTACTTC. Its protein product is CASSHPRKAGWVYYEQYF.

This clonotype was counted ten times or more. The chain couples TRBV29-1 to TRBJ2-7, with 7 bases aligning to TRBD1. The length of the CDR3 is 13 residues. V lost 7 bases and J lost 1; bases outside the gene matches: 7. The germline gives CDR1 SQVTM, CDR2 ANQGSEA. CDR3 sequence: CSALTGVSYEQYF. CDR3 bases: TGCAGCGCCCTAACAGGGGTGTCCTACGAGCAGTACTTC.

The chain has TRBV4-2 and TRBJ1-1, with TRBD1 matching 8 bases. This CDR3 region has 15 residues. Trimming took 6 bases from V and 5 from J; bases not matched to a gene: 11. In germline, CDR1 is LGHNA, CDR2 YNFKEQ. In nucleotides, the CDR3 is TGTGCCAGCAGTTTCGCAGGACAGGGTAATACTGAAGCTTTCTTT. It codes for CASSFAGQGNTEAFF.

The V call is TRBV5-1, the J call TRBJ2-5; possible D gene TRBD1, 5 bases. Trimming pared 5 bases from V and 2 bases from J, leaving 22 bases between. The CDR3 consists of 17 residues. Germline V lookup: CDR1 SGHRS, CDR2 YFSETQ. The CDR3 reads CASSNYQGQPGQETQYF. CDR3 DNA: TGCGCCAGCAGTAACTACCAAGGACAACCTGGGCAAGAGACCCAGTACTTC.

This clonotype appeared many times. V and J are TRBV9 and TRBJ1-1; no firm D call. The CDR3 spans 14 residues. The germline V gene has CDR1 SGDLS and CDR2 YYNGEE. V gave up 0 bases and J gave up 1 base, with 7 bases separating them. The CDR3 spells CASSVAPENTEAFF. CDR3 DNA: TGTGCCAGCAGCGTAGCCCCAGAGAACACTGAAGCTTTCTTT.

The V call is TRBV5-1, the J call TRBJ2-5, with 10 positions matching TRBD2. The germline gives CDR1 SGHRS, CDR2 YFSETQ. V gave up 3 bases and J gave up 5 bases; unmatched junction bases: 10. The CDR3 is 16 residues long. For the CDR3, the DNA is TGCGCCAGCAGCTGGCCCTCTAGCGGGAGAAGGGAGACCCAGTACTTC. This codes for CASSWPSSGRRETQYF.